The clone carrying this TCR beta chain was observed many times. What it recognizes is unknown. Every diagnosis used clinical symptoms, serum thyroxine and TRAb, thyroid ultrasound and orbital computed tomography. The PBMCs were taken from under 12 ml of fresh peripheral blood. With 0 bases removed from V and 4 bases from J, the gap between germline ends came to 4 bases. The CDR3 sequence is 13 residues long. Germline V gives CDR1 MNHEY, CDR2 SVGEGT. This sample was included in a study of T cells in Graves' hyperthyroidism and ophthalmopathy. General study results and limits: Model-based prediction identified ophthalmopathy a median about 6 months prior to its onset. Most expanded thyroid clonotypes above 0.001 also appeared in blood.

The investigators amplified TCR beta CDR3 regions from RNA transcripts. An initial round of RT-PCR targeting the TCR CDR3 relied on the HTBI primer set. A single record per CDR3 protein comes from TCRdb applying MiXCR to the multiplex PCR reads. Found here are about 350,000 distinct CDR3 sequences, roughly 14% of them singletons; the top ten hold around 23%. The specimen sequenced was blood. The source is a woman in her 30s with Graves' hyperthyroidism. V and J are TRBV6-2 or TRBV6-3 and TRBJ2-1; D is ambiguous. The CDR3 protein is CASSYSDYNEQFF. CDR3 in DNA: TGTGCCAGCAGTTACTCTGATTACAATGAGCAGTTCTTC.